These T cell receptor beta chains were read from a single sample in a study of blood T cell repertoires in COVID-19. Only in-frame clones appear in the TCRdb table, and some are missing; sequencing was by immunoSEQ multiplex PCR. This sample has 200,000 or so clones, with roughly 85% found just once. The specimen was peripheral blood. All receptors come from a man in his fifties who had recovered from COVID-19. Both conserved end residues are part of each CDR3. A D gene is named only where the DNA matches it firmly. Expanded clones are given a class, and other clones once, few, many or no size at all.

v_gene	abundance	j_gene	d_gene	CDR3aa	CDR3nt
TRBV7-8	.	TRBJ2-1	TRBD2	CASSLVYGTSGIYEQFF	TGTGCCAGCAGCTTAGTATACGGGACTAGCGGGATCTATGAGCAGTTCTTC
TRBV28	.	TRBJ1-3	TRBD1	CASSTRDRGNTIYF	TGTGCCAGCAGTACCCGGGACAGGGGAAACACCATATATTTT
TRBV24-1	.	TRBJ2-7	TRBD1	CATPRESRGRINEQYF	TGTGCCACCCCCCGGGAGAGCAGGGGGCGAATAAACGAGCAGTACTTC
TRBV29-1	.	TRBJ1-1	.	CSVEVGGNTEAFF	TGCAGCGTTGAAGTAGGGGGGAACACTGAAGCTTTCTTT
TRBV25-1	.	TRBJ2-3	TRBD2	CASVAGGRDTQYF	TGTGCCAGCGTAGCGGGAGGGCGAGATACGCAGTATTTT
TRBV20-1	.	TRBJ2-1	TRBD2	CSASNPSSGRGDEQFF	TGCAGTGCTAGTAATCCCTCTAGCGGGAGGGGCGATGAGCAGTTCTTC
TRBV7-8	once	TRBJ2-7	.	CASSSKSGYSEQYF	TGTGCCAGCAGCTCGAAATCGGGGTACTCTGAGCAGTACTTC
TRBV20-1	.	TRBJ1-1	.	CSASTEGWTEAFF	TGCAGTGCAAGTACAGAGGGATGGACTGAAGCTTTCTTT
TRBV11-2	few	TRBJ2-3	TRBD2	CASSPGLAGDRGQYF	TGTGCCAGCAGCCCGGGACTAGCGGGGGACCGGGGGCAGTATTTT
TRBV9	.	TRBJ2-1	TRBD2	CASSVGLAGGVQGVYNEQFF	TGTGCCAGCAGCGTTGGACTAGCGGGAGGGGTCCAGGGGGTTTACAATGAGCAGTTCTTC
TRBV18	once	TRBJ1-2	TRBD1	CASSEDRVGYTF	TGTGCCAGCTCGGAGGACAGGGTCGGCTACACCTTC
TRBV7-9	.	TRBJ2-5	TRBD2	CASSPSAGTQETQYF	TGTGCCAGCAGCCCTTCAGCGGGGACCCAAGAGACCCAGTACTTC
TRBV19	once	TRBJ2-2	TRBD1	CASSILRQGASTFGGELFF	TGTGCCAGTAGTATACTCCGACAGGGGGCATCTACATTCGGCGGGGAGCTGTTTTTT
TRBV5-1	.	TRBJ2-1	TRBD2	CASGLTSGIDNEQFF	TGCGCCAGTGGCCTTACTAGCGGGATCGACAATGAGCAGTTCTTC
TRBV9	.	TRBJ2-5	TRBD2	CASSIRGLAGVGETQYF	TGTGCCAGCAGCATCCGGGGACTAGCGGGAGTAGGGGAGACCCAGTACTTC
TRBV9	.	TRBJ1-6	TRBD1	CASSAGDSSPLHF	TGTGCCAGCAGCGCAGGGGACAGTTCACCCCTCCACTTT
TRBV9	.	TRBJ2-5	TRBD1	CASSGTGETQYF	TGTGCCAGCAGTGGGACAGGAGAGACCCAGTACTTC
TRBV10-2	.	TRBJ2-5	TRBD1	CASRTGQGAIGETQYF	TGCGCCAGCAGGACCGGACAGGGGGCAATAGGGGAGACCCAGTACTTC
TRBV7-2	.	TRBJ1-2	.	CASSLGTGRLYYGYTF	TGTGCCAGCAGCTTAGGTACAGGTAGACTCTACTATGGCTACACCTTC
TRBV3-1/TRBV3-2	many	TRBJ2-5	TRBD2	CASSQEGTSGAQETQYF	TGTGCCAGCAGCCAAGAGGGGACTAGCGGGGCTCAAGAGACCCAGTACTTC
TRBV2	once	TRBJ2-7	TRBD2	CASSLRAAGISYEQYF	TGTGCCAGCAGTTTAAGGGCAGCGGGAATCTCCTACGAGCAGTACTTC
TRBV28	.	TRBJ1-2	.	CASSLSTGGYTF	TGTGCCAGCAGTTTATCCACGGGGGGCTACACCTTC
TRBV7-6	.	TRBJ2-1	TRBD1	CASTTTGGARNEQFF	TGTGCCAGCACCACCACAGGGGGCGCAAGGAATGAGCAGTTCTTC
TRBV29-1	few	TRBJ2-3	.	CSVTAGAHSTDTQYF	TGCAGCGTTACCGCAGGGGCACATTCTACAGATACGCAGTATTTT
TRBV7-9	.	TRBJ2-2	.	CASSLQVTGELFF	TGTGCCAGCAGCTTACAGGTCACCGGGGAGCTGTTTTTT
TRBV5-4	.	TRBJ2-2	TRBD2	CASSLLTSGRRGTGELFF	TGTGCCAGCAGCTTGCTGACTAGCGGGAGAAGAGGAACCGGGGAGCTGTTTTTT
TRBV10-3	.	TRBJ2-3	.	CAISEVVLRGRSDTQYF	TGTGCCATCAGTGAGGTAGTTCTCAGGGGTAGGTCAGATACGCAGTATTTT
TRBV30	.	TRBJ1-1	.	CAWRSIKAGQNTEAFF	TGTGCCTGGAGGAGTATTAAGGCAGGCCAGAACACTGAAGCTTTCTTT
TRBV10-2	few	TRBJ2-7	.	CASRRASSYEQYF	TGCGCCAGCAGGCGGGCTAGCTCCTACGAGCAGTACTTC
TRBV18	.	TRBJ2-5	TRBD2	CASSPRGLAGETQYF	TGTGCCAGCTCACCACGGGGGCTAGCGGGGGAGACCCAGTACTTC
TRBV27	.	TRBJ1-5	TRBD1	CASSLRGTGIVQPQHF	TGTGCCAGCAGTTTGCGAGGGACAGGGATAGTTCAGCCCCAGCATTTT
TRBV29-1	once	TRBJ2-7	TRBD1	CSVEDRDRGSYEQYF	TGCAGCGTTGAAGACCGAGACAGGGGGTCCTACGAGCAGTACTTC
TRBV5-1	.	TRBJ2-7	.	CASSFRQGPYEQYF	TGCGCCAGCAGCTTCCGGCAGGGCCCCTACGAGCAGTACTTC
TRBV4-1	.	TRBJ1-2	TRBD1	CASSQDGDRRDGYTF	TGCGCCAGCAGCCAAGATGGGGACAGGCGGGATGGCTACACCTTC
TRBV27	.	TRBJ1-5	TRBD1	CASSRDRLTDNQPQHF	TGTGCCAGCAGCAGGGACAGGTTAACCGACAATCAGCCCCAGCATTTT
TRBV5-1	.	TRBJ1-1	TRBD1	CASSLEGARAFF	TGCGCCAGCAGCTTGGAGGGGGCCCGGGCTTTCTTT
TRBV3-1/TRBV3-2	few	TRBJ2-1	TRBD1	CASSPRGLSSYNEQFF	TGTGCCAGCAGCCCCAGGGGGCTAAGCTCCTACAATGAGCAGTTCTTC
TRBV28	.	TRBJ1-5	TRBD1	CASSLVGQGFNQPQHF	TGTGCCAGCAGTTTAGTAGGACAGGGGTTCAATCAGCCCCAGCATTTT
TRBV3-1/TRBV3-2	.	TRBJ1-2	.	CASSQSNYGYTF	TGTGCCAGCAGCCAATCAAACTATGGCTACACCTTC
TRBV28	.	TRBJ1-5	.	CASSLSGNQPQHF	TGTGCCAGCAGTTTATCCGGGAATCAGCCCCAGCATTTT
TRBV20-1	.	TRBJ1-1	.	CSASRTSMNTEAFF	TGCAGTGCTAGTAGAACCTCTATGAACACTGAAGCTTTCTTT
TRBV4-1	.	TRBJ2-7	TRBD1	CASSQTGTGGIEQYF	TGCGCCAGCAGCCAAACCGGGACAGGGGGTATCGAGCAGTACTTC
TRBV27	.	TRBJ2-4	.	CASSSQAAKNIQYF	TGTGCCAGCAGTTCACAGGCGGCCAAAAACATTCAGTACTTC
TRBV19	few	TRBJ2-2	TRBD1	CASTNRDRVQAGELFF	TGTGCCAGTACAAACCGGGACAGGGTTCAGGCCGGGGAGCTGTTTTTT
TRBV11-2	.	TRBJ1-6	.	CASSLDTGHSNSPLHF	TGTGCCAGCAGCTTAGATACTGGACATAGTAATTCACCCCTCCACTTT
TRBV6-5	.	TRBJ2-7	.	CASRTQGSYEQYF	TGTGCCAGCAGAACACAGGGCTCCTACGAGCAGTACTTC
TRBV9	.	TRBJ2-7	TRBD2	CASSVVPAGAGEQYF	TGTGCCAGCAGCGTAGTTCCAGCGGGAGCGGGTGAGCAGTACTTC
TRBV11-3	.	TRBJ2-4	TRBD2	CASSPGTSGSWAKNIQYF	TGTGCCAGCAGCCCAGGGACTAGCGGGAGTTGGGCCAAAAACATTCAGTACTTC
TRBV9	.	TRBJ2-7	TRBD1	CASSVGQSSYEQYF	TGTGCCAGCAGCGTGGGACAGAGCTCCTACGAGCAGTACTTC
TRBV19	.	TRBJ2-1	.	CASTLTGPLSYNEQFF	TGTGCCAGTACCTTAACAGGGCCCCTCTCCTACAATGAGCAGTTCTTC
TRBV11-2	.	TRBJ2-7	.	CASSKGGSYEQYF	TGTGCCAGCAGCAAAGGCGGATCCTACGAGCAGTACTTC
TRBV28	.	TRBJ2-1	TRBD1	CASSLLPGQGTLGQFF	TGTGCCAGCAGTCTACTACCGGGACAGGGGACTCTGGGGCAGTTCTTC